Given below is one T cell receptor (beta chain) in context. Its antigen is unknown. This sample stems from a study of T cell responses to AZD1222 COVID-19 vaccine. Broader study findings: In a largely white British group with more females than males, clonal diversity was possibly underestimated.

Germline CDR1 reads ENHRY; CDR2 reads SYGVKD. The junction had 7 bases not matched to a gene; V was cut back by 11 bases and J by 4 bases. This CDR3 is built from 12 residues. Here immunoSEQ multiplex PCR was the method, and the copy in TCRdb shows in-frame clones only, minus some. The sample lists around 200,000 clones, about 91% occurring once. The sequencing here drew on peripheral blood, taken on day 0 of AZD1222 vaccination. The chain has TRBV10-3 and TRBJ2-7, with 8 nucleotides matching TRBD2. The TCR comes from an adult in good health. Written as DNA, the CDR3 is TGTGCCGCCGGAAGCGGGGGATACGAGCAGTACTTC. This gives the protein CAAGSGGYEQYF.